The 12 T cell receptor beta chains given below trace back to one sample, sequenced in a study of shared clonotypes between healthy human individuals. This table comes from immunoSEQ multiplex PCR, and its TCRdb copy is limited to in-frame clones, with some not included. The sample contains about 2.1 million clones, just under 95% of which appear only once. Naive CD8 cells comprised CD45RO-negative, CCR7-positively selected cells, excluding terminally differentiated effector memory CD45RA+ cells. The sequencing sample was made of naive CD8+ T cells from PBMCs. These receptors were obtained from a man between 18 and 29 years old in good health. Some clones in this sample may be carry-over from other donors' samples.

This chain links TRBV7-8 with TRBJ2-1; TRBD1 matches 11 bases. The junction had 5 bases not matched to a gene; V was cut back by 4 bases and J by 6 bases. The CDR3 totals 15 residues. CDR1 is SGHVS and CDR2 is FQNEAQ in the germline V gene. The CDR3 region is CASSWPGQGGNEQFF. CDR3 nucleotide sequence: TGTGCCAGCAGCTGGCCGGGACAGGGGGGCAATGAGCAGTTCTTC.

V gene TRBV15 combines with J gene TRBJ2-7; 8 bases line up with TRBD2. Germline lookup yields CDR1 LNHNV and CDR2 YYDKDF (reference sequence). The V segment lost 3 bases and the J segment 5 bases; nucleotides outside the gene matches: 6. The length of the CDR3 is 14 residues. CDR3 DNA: TGTGCCACCAGCAGCCCTAGCGGGCGGGACGAGCAGTACTTC. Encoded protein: CATSSPSGRDEQYF.

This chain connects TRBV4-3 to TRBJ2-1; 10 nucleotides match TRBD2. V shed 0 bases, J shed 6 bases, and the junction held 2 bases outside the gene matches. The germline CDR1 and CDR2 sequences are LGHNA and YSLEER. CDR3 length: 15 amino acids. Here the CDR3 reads CASSQETSGINEQFF. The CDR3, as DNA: TGCGCCAGCAGCCAAGAAACTAGCGGGATCAATGAGCAGTTCTTC.

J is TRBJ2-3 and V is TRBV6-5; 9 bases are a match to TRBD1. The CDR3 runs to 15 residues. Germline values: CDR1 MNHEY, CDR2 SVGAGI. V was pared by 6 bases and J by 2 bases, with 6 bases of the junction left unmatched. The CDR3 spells CASSDRDRVTDTQYF. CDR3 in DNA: TGTGCCAGCAGCGACCGGGACAGGGTCACAGATACGCAGTATTTT.

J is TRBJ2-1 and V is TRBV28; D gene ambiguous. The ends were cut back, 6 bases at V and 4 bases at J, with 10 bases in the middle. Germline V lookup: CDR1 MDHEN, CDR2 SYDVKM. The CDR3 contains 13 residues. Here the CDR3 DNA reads TGTGCCAGCAGCTATCTAGTTTACAATGAGCAGTTCTTC. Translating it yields CASSYLVYNEQFF.

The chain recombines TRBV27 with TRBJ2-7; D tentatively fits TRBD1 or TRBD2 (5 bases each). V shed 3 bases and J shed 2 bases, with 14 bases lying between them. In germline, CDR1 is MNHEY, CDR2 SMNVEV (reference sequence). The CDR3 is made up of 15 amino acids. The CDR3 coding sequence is TGTGCCAGCAGTTTCCCGGGGACGGATACCTACGAGCAGTACTTC. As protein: CASSFPGTDTYEQYF.

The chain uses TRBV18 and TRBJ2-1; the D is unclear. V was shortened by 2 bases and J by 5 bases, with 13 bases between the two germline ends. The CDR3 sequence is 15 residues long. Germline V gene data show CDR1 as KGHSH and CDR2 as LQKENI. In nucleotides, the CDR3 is TGTGCCAGCTCACCAGGGTCTCCGGGCCACAATGAGCAGTTCTTC. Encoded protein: CASSPGSPGHNEQFF.

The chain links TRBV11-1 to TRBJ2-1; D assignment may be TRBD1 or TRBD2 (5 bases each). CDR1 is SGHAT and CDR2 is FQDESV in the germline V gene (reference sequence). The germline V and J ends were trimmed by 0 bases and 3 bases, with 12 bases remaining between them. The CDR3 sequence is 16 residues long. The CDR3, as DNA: TGTGCCAGCAGCTTAGCGCTTGAGGGGCTCTACAATGAGCAGTTCTTC. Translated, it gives CASSLALEGLYNEQFF.

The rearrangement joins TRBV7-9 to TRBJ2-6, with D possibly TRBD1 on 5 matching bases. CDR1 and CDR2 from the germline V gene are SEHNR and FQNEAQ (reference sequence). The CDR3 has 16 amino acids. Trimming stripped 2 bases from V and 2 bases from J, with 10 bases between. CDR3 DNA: TGTGCCAGCAGCTTACCTTCAGGGCCTGGGGCCAACGTCCTGACTTTC. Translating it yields CASSLPSGPGANVLTF. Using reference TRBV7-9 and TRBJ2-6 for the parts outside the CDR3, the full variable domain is DTGVSQNPRHKITKRGQNVTFRCDPISEHNRLYWYRQTLGQGPEFLTYFQNEAQLEKSRLLSDRFSAERPKGSFSTLEIQRTEQGDSAMYLCASSLPSGPGANVLTFGAGSRLTVL.

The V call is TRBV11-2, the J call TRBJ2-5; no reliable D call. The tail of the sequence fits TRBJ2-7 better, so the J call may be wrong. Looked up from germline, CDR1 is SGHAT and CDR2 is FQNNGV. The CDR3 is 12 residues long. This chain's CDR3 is CASSLIQDEQYF. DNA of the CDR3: TGTGCCAGCAGCTTAATCCAGGACGAGCAGTACTTC.

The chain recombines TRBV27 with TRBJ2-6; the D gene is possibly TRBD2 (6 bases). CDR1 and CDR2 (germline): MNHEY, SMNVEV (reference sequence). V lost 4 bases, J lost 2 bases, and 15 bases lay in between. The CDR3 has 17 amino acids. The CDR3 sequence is CASSSRFGTPGANVLTF. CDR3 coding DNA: TGTGCCAGCAGTTCCCGATTCGGGACTCCTGGGGCCAACGTCCTGACTTTC.

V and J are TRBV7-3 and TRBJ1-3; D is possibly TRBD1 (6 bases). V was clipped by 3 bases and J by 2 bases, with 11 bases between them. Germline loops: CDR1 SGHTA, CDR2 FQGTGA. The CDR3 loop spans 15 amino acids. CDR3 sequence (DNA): TGTGCCAGCAGCTTGTTGGCAGGGGCTGGAAACACCATATATTTT. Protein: CASSLLAGAGNTIYF.